These 14 T cell receptor beta chains share one sample of origin, sequenced in a study of OX40 agonist ivuxolimab in advanced cancers. Measured with immunoSEQ multiplex PCR; TCRdb has only the in-frame clones, and not every one. This sample has fewer than 25,000 clones, with more than 65% found just once. Sequencing used CD4+ or CD8+ T cells sorted from blood, obtained in a trial of the OX40 agonist ivuxolimab. The receptors originated from an adult with an advanced solid tumor such as melanoma, head and neck, liver or kidney cancer.

The chain couples TRBV5-6 to TRBJ1-4, with 10 nucleotides matching TRBD1. CDR1 and CDR2 (germline): SGHDT, YYEEEE. The CDR3 extends over 15 amino acids. The V segment lost 4 bases and the J segment 7 bases; nucleotides outside the gene matches: 7. The CDR3, as DNA: TGTGCCAGCAGCGGTACCGGGACAGGGGTTGAAAAACTGTTTTTT. The encoded protein is CASSGTGTGVEKLFF.

The chain is built from TRBV7-2 and TRBJ1-2; D gene unclear. Deletions cut 3 bases from V and 2 bases from J, with 19 bases between. The CDR3 covers 17 residues. CDR1 SGHTA and CDR2 FQGNSA come from the germline V gene. The CDR3 nucleotides are TGTGCCAGCAGCTTTTCTGGGGTGGCGCGGGCAAACTATGGCTACACCTTC. It yields the protein CASSFSGVARANYGYTF.

The chain carries TRBV6-1 and TRBJ1-1; D perhaps matches TRBD1 (6 bases). Trimming took 4 bases from V and 0 from J, leaving 12 bases between them. Germline V gene data show CDR1 as MNHNS and CDR2 as SASEGT. CDR3 size: 15 residues. CDR3 nucleotides: TGTGCCAGCAGTGGGGGAGGGACAATGAACACTGAAGCTTTCTTT. Protein sequence: CASSGGGTMNTEAFF.

The chain uses TRBV4-2 and TRBJ1-3, with D hard to call. Trimming removed 0 bases from V and 0 bases from J, with 9 bases in between. Germline V gives CDR1 LGHNA, CDR2 YNFKEQ. This CDR3 contains 16 residues. CDR3 residues: CASSQDTAFSGNTIYF. The CDR3 DNA reads TGTGCCAGCAGCCAAGATACAGCTTTCTCTGGAAACACCATATATTTT.

The rearrangement joins TRBV27 to TRBJ1-5, with D hard to call. Trimming removed 6 bases from V and 1 base from J, with 10 bases in between. Per germline, CDR1 MNHEY and CDR2 SMNVEV (reference sequence). The CDR3 contains 14 residues. CDR3 in DNA: TGTGCCAGCAGACGTTCGAACAGCAATCAGCCCCAGCATTTT. It translates to CASRRSNSNQPQHF.

The chain links TRBV15 to TRBJ2-5; no firm D call. V dropped 0 bases and J dropped 5 bases, with 10 bases sitting between them. The CDR3 is 14 amino acids. From germline, CDR1 is LNHNV and CDR2 YYDKDF (reference sequence). CDR3 sequence reads: CATSRDQQVETQYF. The CDR3 coding sequence is TGTGCCACCAGCAGAGATCAGCAGGTCGAGACCCAGTACTTC.

The chain is built from TRBV5-6 and TRBJ2-7, with D perhaps TRBD2 (6 bases). Germline loops: CDR1 SGHDT, CDR2 YYEEEE. V was pared by 4 bases and J by 6 bases, with 14 bases between. The CDR3 covers 13 residues. In DNA, the CDR3 is TGTGCCAGCAGCCTCCGGGACTTTTCCGAGCAGTACTTC. It encodes CASSLRDFSEQYF.

The chain recombines TRBV11-2 with TRBJ2-2; 8 positions agree with TRBD2. In germline, CDR1 is SGHAT, CDR2 FQNNGV. The J segment lost 1 base and the V segment lost 6 bases, leaving 7 bases of the junction unmatched. The CDR3 runs to 16 residues. CDR3 protein: CASRVAGPLNTGELFF. The CDR3 nucleotides are TGTGCCAGCAGAGTAGCGGGGCCGCTGAACACCGGGGAGCTGTTTTTT.

The chain carries TRBV5-6 and TRBJ1-3, with D unclear. V lost 0 bases, J lost 0 bases, and 7 bases lay in between. CDR1 is SGHDT and CDR2 is YYEEEE in the germline V gene. CDR3 length equals 15 residues. The CDR3 protein is CASSLEGNSGNTIYF. The CDR3 coding sequence is TGTGCCAGCAGCTTGGAGGGCAACTCTGGAAACACCATATATTTT.

The CDR3 DNA follows: TGTGCCAGCAAGGGACAGTCTCACCCGCCGGGTGAGCAGTTCTTC. It translates to CASKGQSHPPGEQFF. The chain has TRBV2 and TRBJ2-1; TRBD1 aligns across 7 bases. V dropped 7 bases and J dropped 9; count of bases not matched to a gene: 15. The germline V gene has CDR1 SNHLY and CDR2 FYNNEI. The CDR3 is made up of 15 amino acids.

Points on this clone: Possible read error: a much larger clone is one base away. The chain has TRBV4-1 and TRBJ2-7, with 9 bases fitting TRBD2. The CDR3 has 15 amino acids. The V segment lost 1 base and the J segment 6 bases; nucleotides outside the gene matches: 7. Germline V CDR1 and CDR2: MGHRA, YSYEKL. CDR3 protein: CASSQVGGGAGEQYF. In DNA, the CDR3 is TGCGCCAGCAGCCAAGTGGGCGGGGGGGCCGGCGAGCAGTACTTC.

The V call is TRBV5-4, the J call TRBJ2-5, with D unclear. The CDR3 runs 13 residues. CDR1 is SGHNT, CDR2 YYREEE, per germline (reference sequence). Between the trimmed V and J ends, which lost 0 bases and 5 bases, there was a span of 8 bases. In DNA form, the CDR3 reads TGTGCCAGCAGCTTGGGACTTTTCGAGACCCAGTACTTC. Encoded protein: CASSLGLFETQYF.

The chain uses TRBV5-6 and TRBJ2-5; D tentatively fits TRBD1 or TRBD2 (5 bases each). CDR1 is SGHDT and CDR2 is YYEEEE in the germline V gene. There are 15 residues in the CDR3. V shed 2 bases and J shed 4 bases, with 15 bases lying between them. The CDR3 here is CASSFSGTNLETQYF. The CDR3 nucleotides are TGTGCCAGCAGCTTCTCCGGGACCAACTTAGAGACCCAGTACTTC. Drawing the rest from reference TRBV5-6 and TRBJ2-5, the complete variable domain is DAGVTQSPTHLIKTRGQQVTLRCSPKSGHDTVSWYQQALGQGPQFIFQYYEEEERQRGNFPDRFSGHQFPNYSSELNVNALLLGDSALYLCASSFSGTNLETQYFGPGTRLLVL.

This chain connects TRBV5-1 to TRBJ1-1; tentative D call: TRBD1 (6 bases). The length of the CDR3 is 15 residues. Deletions cut 4 bases from V and 7 bases from J, with 20 bases between. From germline, CDR1 is SGHRS and CDR2 YFSETQ. The CDR3 is CASSEQGRSEFEAFF. In DNA form, the CDR3 reads TGCGCCAGCAGCGAACAGGGCCGTTCGGAGTTTGAAGCTTTCTTT.